Following are 18 T cell receptor beta chains from one sample sequenced in a study of shared clonotypes between healthy human individuals. Data came from immunoSEQ multiplex PCR; TCRdb stores just in-frame clones and leaves some out. The sample consists of some 1 million clones, approximately 70% of them appearing once. The sequenced sample was memory CD4+ T cells sorted from blood. Specified subset: CD45RA-negative fraction. All receptors derive from a man aged 18 to 29 in good health.

This clone was seen more than once but under ten times. V and J are TRBV19 and TRBJ2-2; D is unclear. Trimming removed 8 bases from V and 7 bases from J, with 11 bases in between. Germline CDR1 reads LNHDA; CDR2 reads SQIVND (reference sequence). This CDR3 has 12 amino acids. CDR3 sequence (DNA): TGTGCCAGTGGTTTACGATACGGGGAGCTGTTTTTT. This sequence encodes CASGLRYGELFF.

CDR3 sequence: CASSKGPGEGNTIYF. In DNA, the CDR3 is TGTGCCAGCAGTAAAGGACCCGGGGAAGGAAACACCATATATTTT. The chain links TRBV2 to TRBJ1-3; unclear D gene. The CDR3 has 15 residues. Germline V gene lookup returns CDR1 SNHLY and CDR2 FYNNEI. Between the trimmed V and J ends, which lost 5 bases and 4 bases, there was a span of 15 bases.

Points on this clone: The sample holds other DNA sequences that translate to the same CDR3. The chain is built from TRBV20-1 and TRBJ2-7; D may be TRBD2 (5 bases). Germline assignment: CDR1 DFQATT and CDR2 SNEGSKA (reference sequence). CDR3 length: 11 amino acids. Deletions cut 5 bases from V and 2 bases from J, with 7 bases between. The CDR3 sequence is CSAPGAYEQYF. CDR3 nucleotide sequence: TGCAGTGCTCCCGGGGCCTACGAGCAGTACTTC.

This chain uses TRBV5-6 with TRBJ2-4; 7 bases are shared with TRBD1. This CDR3 is 12 amino acids long. The V segment lost 1 base and the J segment 13 bases; nucleotides outside the gene matches: 5. Germline-derived CDR1 and CDR2 are SGHDT and YYEEEE. Here the CDR3 DNA reads TGTGCCAGCAGCTTGCTTGAGGGGGCCCAGTACTTC. Protein product: CASSLLEGAQYF.

This rearrangement joins TRBV28 to TRBJ2-5; D not certain. This CDR3 comprises 18 residues. The germline CDR1 and CDR2 sequences are MDHEN and SYDVKM. V dropped 1 base and J dropped 2 bases, with 20 bases sitting between them. Written as DNA, the CDR3 is TGTGCCAGCAGTTTATCGCCAGGAATCGGGTCGATGCAAGAGACCCAGTACTTC. Protein product: CASSLSPGIGSMQETQYF.

This clone was observed a few times. V gene TRBV11-2 combines with J gene TRBJ2-4; D gene unclear. Germline V CDR1 and CDR2: SGHAT, FQNNGV. Deletions cut 1 base from V and 6 bases from J, with 4 bases between. This CDR3 is 12 amino acids long. CDR3 coding DNA: TGTGCCAGCAGCTTAGGAGGAAACATTCAGTACTTC. Its translation is CASSLGGNIQYF.

The chain couples TRBV14 to TRBJ1-6; D call uncertain. The V end was cut by 0 bases, the J end by 0 bases, with 6 bases between. CDR3 size: 16 residues. Germline loops: CDR1 SGHDN, CDR2 FVKESK. The CDR3 is CASSQEGGSYNSPLHF. The DNA for the CDR3 is TGTGCCAGCAGCCAAGAGGGTGGCTCCTATAATTCACCCCTCCACTTT.

The J gene is TRBJ2-7, the V gene TRBV6-1, with 10 bases aligning to TRBD1. In germline, CDR1 is MNHNS, CDR2 SASEGT. The V gene end was trimmed by 1 base and the J gene end by 5 bases; junction bases not matched to a gene: 5. The CDR3 extends over 15 amino acids. CDR3 coding DNA: TGTGCCAGCAGTGAAGGCCCCGGGACAGGGGACGAGCAGTACTTC. Its protein product is CASSEGPGTGDEQYF.

This chain links TRBV28 with TRBJ2-7; 9 bases are a match to TRBD1. V shed 10 bases, J shed 3 bases, and the junction held 4 bases outside the gene matches. Germline CDR1 is MDHEN and CDR2 is SYDVKM. CDR3 length equals 12 residues. The CDR3 nucleotides are TGTGCCACGTACAGGGGGCTCTACGAGCAGTACTTC. It encodes CATYRGLYEQYF.

The J gene is TRBJ1-2, the V gene TRBV7-9; D is unclear. Deletions cut 1 base from V and 8 bases from J, with 11 bases between. This CDR3 contains 13 residues. CDR1 is SEHNR and CDR2 is FQNEAQ in the germline V gene (reference sequence). CDR3: CASSLEGRAGYTF. CDR3 nucleotide sequence: TGTGCCAGCAGCTTAGAAGGGAGGGCCGGCTACACCTTC.

CDR3 nucleotide sequence: TGTGCCAGCATTAATACAGGCCGGGAGACCCAGTACTTC. Amino acid sequence: CASINTGRETQYF. The chain is built from TRBV6-1 and TRBJ2-5; possibly TRBD1 for D (5 bases). V was clipped by 7 bases and J by 5 bases, with 14 bases between them. CDR3 length: 13 residues. Germline V gene data show CDR1 as MNHNS and CDR2 as SASEGT.

Notes on this clone: Other DNA sequences in this specimen translate into the identical CDR3. This chain joins TRBV5-1 and TRBJ2-5; 11 positions agree with TRBD2. V dropped 0 bases and J dropped 1; count of bases not matched to a gene: 2. The germline gives CDR1 SGHRS, CDR2 YFSETQ. CDR3 length: 16 amino acids. In DNA form, the CDR3 reads TGCGCCAGCAGCTTGGGTGGACTAGCGGGCCAAGAGACCCAGTACTTC. This sequence encodes CASSLGGLAGQETQYF.

The chain is built from TRBV19 and TRBJ1-3; D call uncertain. Trimming took 7 bases from V and 1 from J, leaving 14 bases between them. Per the germline V gene, CDR1 is LNHDA and CDR2 is SQIVND (reference sequence). The CDR3 totals 15 residues. This CDR3 reads CASTLNWGSGNTIYF. The CDR3 region has the DNA TGTGCCAGTACTCTGAACTGGGGATCTGGAAACACCATATATTTT.

V gene TRBV11-2 combines with J gene TRBJ2-2; 9 bases fit TRBD1. The V gene's germline CDR1 is SGHAT and CDR2 FQNNGV. The V and J ends lost 5 bases and 4 bases, in that order; junction bases with no gene match: 5. The CDR3 runs to 15 residues. CDR3 nucleotide sequence: TGTGCCAGCAGCACCCGGGACAGGGTCACCGGGGAGCTGTTTTTT. This sequence encodes CASSTRDRVTGELFF.

The table lists this clone with many counts. In the same sample, other DNA sequences code for this CDR3. CDR3 coding DNA: TGTGCCAGCAGCTTAGAAGGAGGCGGCGGAACTGGGGCCAACGTCCTGACTTTC. Protein: CASSLEGGGGTGANVLTF. This chain connects TRBV11-2 to TRBJ2-6; tentative D call: TRBD2 (5 bases). Trimming removed 0 bases at V and 2 bases at J, with 14 bases between. Looked up from germline, CDR1 is SGHAT and CDR2 is FQNNGV. This CDR3 has 18 residues. The full variable domain, its missing parts supplied by reference TRBV11-2 and TRBJ2-6, is EAGVAQSPRYKIIEKRQSVAFWCNPISGHATLYWYQQILGQGPKLLIQFQNNGVVDDSQLPKDRFSAERLKGVDSTLKIQPAKLEDSAVYLCASSLEGGGGTGANVLTFGAGSRLTVL.

The V and J genes are TRBV30 and TRBJ1-6; the D gene is possibly TRBD1 (5 bases). The germline CDR1 and CDR2 sequences are GTSNPN and SVGIG (reference sequence). CDR3 length: 14 amino acids. Trimming left V 1 base short and J 12 bases short, with 16 bases between. The CDR3 sequence: CAWSDHGTSLPLHF. For the CDR3, the DNA is TGTGCCTGGAGTGACCACGGGACTTCCCTACCCCTCCACTTT.

The chain is built from TRBV27 and TRBJ2-5; D is possibly TRBD2 (6 bases). The CDR3 has 14 amino acids. Trimming took 2 bases from V and 1 from J, leaving 8 bases between them. CDR1 MNHEY and CDR2 SMNVEV come from the germline V gene (reference sequence). Here the CDR3 DNA reads TGTGCCAGCAGTTTAGCGGGGTTCCAAGAGACCCAGTACTTC. Residues: CASSLAGFQETQYF.

This chain joins TRBV7-7 and TRBJ2-7; the D is unclear. Trimming left V 11 bases short and J 0 bases short, with 17 bases between. Germline V lookup: CDR1 SSHAT, CDR2 FNYEAQ (reference sequence). The CDR3 is 14 amino acids. For the CDR3, the DNA is TGTGCCCCCTCGATGGCGGAGAGCTCCTACGAGCAGTACTTC. Amino acid sequence: CAPSMAESSYEQYF.